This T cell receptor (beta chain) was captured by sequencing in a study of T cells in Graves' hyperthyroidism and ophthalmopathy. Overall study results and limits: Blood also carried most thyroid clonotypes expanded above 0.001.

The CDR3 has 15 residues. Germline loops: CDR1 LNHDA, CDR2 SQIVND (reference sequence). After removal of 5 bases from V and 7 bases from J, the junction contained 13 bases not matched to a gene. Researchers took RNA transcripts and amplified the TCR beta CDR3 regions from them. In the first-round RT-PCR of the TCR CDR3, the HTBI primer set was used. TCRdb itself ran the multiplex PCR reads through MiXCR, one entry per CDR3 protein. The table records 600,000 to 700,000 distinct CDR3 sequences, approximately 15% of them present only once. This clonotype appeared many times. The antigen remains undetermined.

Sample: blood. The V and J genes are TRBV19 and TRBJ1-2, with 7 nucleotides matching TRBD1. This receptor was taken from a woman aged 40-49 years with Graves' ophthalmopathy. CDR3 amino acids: CASSSSTGRIGGYTF. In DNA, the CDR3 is TGTGCCAGTAGTTCCTCGACAGGGCGGATCGGTGGCTACACCTTC.